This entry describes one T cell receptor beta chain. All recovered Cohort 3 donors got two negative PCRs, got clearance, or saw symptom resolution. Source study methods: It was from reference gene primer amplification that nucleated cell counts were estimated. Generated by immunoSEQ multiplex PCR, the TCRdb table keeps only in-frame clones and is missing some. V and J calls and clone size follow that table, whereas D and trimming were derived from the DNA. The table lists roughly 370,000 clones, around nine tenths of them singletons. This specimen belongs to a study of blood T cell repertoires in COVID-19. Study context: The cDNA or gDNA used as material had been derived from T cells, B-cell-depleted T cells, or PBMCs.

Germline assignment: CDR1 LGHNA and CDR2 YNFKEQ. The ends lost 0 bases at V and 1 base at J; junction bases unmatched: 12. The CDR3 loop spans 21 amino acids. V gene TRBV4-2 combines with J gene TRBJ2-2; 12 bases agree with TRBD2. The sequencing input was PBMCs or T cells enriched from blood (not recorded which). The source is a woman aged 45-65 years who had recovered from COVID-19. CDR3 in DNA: TGTGCCAGCAGCCAAGATCTTCGACTAGCGGGGGCGTACCGGAACACCGGGGAGCTGTTTTTT. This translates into CASSQDLRLAGAYRNTGELFF.